The source of this T cell receptor beta chain is a study of cytomegalovirus exposure and HLA in healthy donors (TCRdb year 2017). Background on the whole study: An earlier analysis of around 600 of the donors reported approximately 290 Gb of sequence data and 117 million unique TCR beta sequences from 150 million to 200 million T cells. An early release that covered some 640 HLA-typed donors contained 300 to 350 gigabases of sequencing data and about 93 million unique TCR sequences. The genetic ancestry cluster associated with self-reported Caucasian donors included roughly 84% of the 300 to 400 genotyped donors. The study aimed to test whether cataloging public T cell receptors could reveal signatures of past pathogen exposure. The T cell repertoires of several hundred subjects were profiled by immunosequencing and related to cytomegalovirus serostatus. A separate validation cohort of about 110 different subjects was used in addition to the roughly 640-subject first cohort. High-throughput TCR immunosequencing, statistical association of individual TCRs with disease status, and machine learning were combined to predict cytomegalovirus infection status. A later analysis re-analyzed previously published TCR beta repertoires from approximately 700 donors and added high-resolution HLA genotyping to study TCR occurrence patterns. The later analysis used no new phenotypic data to find candidate immune exposures, relying instead on TCR beta sequences and their occurrence across donors. An earlier analysis of 587 of the donors used high-throughput TCR beta sequencing to judge whether each TCR beta V gene segment behaved as functional or pseudogenic. Donor age, sex, ethnicity and CMV serostatus were compiled together with the repertoire data. Genome-wide SNP genotypes for about three fifths of the roughly 670 donors were used in a later genetic analysis, which treated that subset as a discovery cohort. Every discovery cohort repertoire had been produced on one sequencing platform. Both class I and class II loci were covered by HLA typing, at four-digit resolution. The number of typed donors differed by locus: about 620-630 for A, B, C, DRB1 and DQB1; 500 to 550 for DQA1; some 610 for DPA1; and some 430 for DPB1. Four or five DR-DQ haplotypes were handled as single units for association and clustering because linkage in the cohort was strong. On average, around 240,000 unique TCR beta nucleotide sequences were sequenced per donor among fewer than 500 genotyped donors of the cohort, with 15% to 20% of those sequences being non-productive.

This clone has more than one count but fewer than ten. It has no known antigen specificity. No per-base quality is available; no much larger clone lies one base away. The library was obtained by the immunoSEQ multiplex PCR assay. The multiplex PCR relied on a mix of 60 forward primers for TCR Vbeta segments and 13 reverse primers for TCR Jbeta segments. The CDR3 region of rearranged TCR beta genes was amplified from genomic DNA with a multiplex PCR assay. Amplified TCR beta libraries were sequenced as 87-base-pair reads on the Illumina HiSeq System. In the paper's pipeline: A later analysis tallied roughly 78 million unique TCR beta chains across the 550 to 850 repertoires, and roughly 11 million of those chains were shared by two or more donors. A nearest-neighbor algorithm error-corrected the raw reads and collapsed the reads into unique sequences, merging closely related sequences to remove PCR and sequencing errors. Alignment of CDR3 sequences to IMGT reference sequences was used to assign V, D and J gene segments. For a sequence to be retained, a match of at least six nucleotides was required to both a V gene segment and a J gene segment. Rearrangements were classified as productive when the CDR3 lacked stop codons and remained in frame with V and J, and all other rearrangements were classified as non-productive. Following IMGT convention, CDR3 was defined as the stretch from the second conserved V-encoded cysteine up to the conserved J-encoded phenylalanine. The earlier analysis of about 590 of the donors excluded sequences that lacked an unambiguous match to a single V gene segment. In an earlier analysis of 500 to 750 of the donors, V segments were called functional above 56.7% productive rearrangements and were called segregating when the between-donor standard deviation exceeded 5%. A statistical classification framework was built for diagnosing cytomegalovirus status from the catalog of TCR beta chain sequences. In a later analysis, V and J genes were assigned by comparing TCR nucleotide sequences against IMGT/GENE-DB human TR gene sequences. In a later analysis, CDR3 sequences and most-parsimonious VDJ recombination scenarios were assigned using the TCRdist pipeline. In a later analysis, each TCR beta chain was defined by its CDR3 amino acid sequence together with its V-gene family, and reads lacking a unique V-gene family were excluded. In a later analysis, a few hundred highly shared, low-generation-probability nucleotide sequences were removed to address suspected cross-contamination and a sequencing artifact. In a later analysis, a clonal expansion index for each public chain was calculated from normalized within-repertoire ranks of inferred template counts. Generation probabilities in a later analysis came from a VDJ recombination model fitted to out-of-frame rearrangements, and those results were checked against IGoR. In a later analysis, hypergeometric tests were used to score TCR-TCR, TCR-HLA and TCR-CMV co-occurrence, with a repertoire-size bias correction applied to TCR pairs. In a later analysis, false discovery rates were estimated by permuting HLA or CMV assignments 20 times. In a later analysis, co-occurring TCRs were grouped with DBSCAN, and TCRdist sequence similarity was added when clustering was performed within HLA-allele-positive subsets. Repertoires with fewer than 30,000 or more than 120,000 public chains were left out of co-occurrence clustering, as were four to six repertoires with anomalous nucleotide sharing. The table comes from immuneACCESS by way of TCRdb, which keeps in-frame sequences with V and J called. Part of the clones is missing from these tables; in studies checked, under half for an unresolved V gene and the rest for unknown reasons. That table gives V, J and clone size, and the DNA gave D and trimming. The sample table holds over 80,000 clones, of which approximately 72% were seen once. 2.5% to 3.5% of the sample lies in the top ten.

Relative to germline, V is missing 4 bases and J is missing 5 bases, with 5 bases of the junction outside any gene match. From the cysteine through the phenylalanine, the CDR3 covers 15 amino acids. Only the CDR3 DNA is retained, 45 bases long and in frame from the first base. The germline V gene provides CDR1 LGHNA and CDR2 YSLEER. The cohort comprised more than 550 healthy bone marrow donors. At the time of sampling, every cohort member was nominally healthy, though immune exposures that went unrecorded were likely present. The donor was CMV seropositive and was included in the group of 250 to 350 seropositive cohort members. Every donor gave a peripheral blood sample, and the peripheral blood mononuclear cells from that sample were used for TCR beta sequencing. Genomic DNA was extracted from the blood cell samples with the Qiagen DNeasy Blood Extraction Kit. Points the paper makes about the study in general: This cohort had only TCR beta chains sequenced, and the lack of alpha or paired-chain data limited which features could be detected. An earlier analysis of 450 to 750 of the donors showed that most TCR beta V segments appeared in productive rearrangements either about 87% or about 30% of the time, which broadly matched IMGT annotations. The authors suggested that the approach could potentially be generalized to other disease states and immunological phenotypes. Across donors, most TCR sequences were observed very rarely, whereas some public TCRs were present in many individuals. Presence/absence analyses assumed roughly uniform sequencing depth across donors, an assumption that may not hold. Linkage disequilibrium might explain the correlated functional status among segregating V segments, but an unknown experimental factor could not be ruled out. Because some donors lacked HLA typing at each locus, the association tests relied only on the typed subset. According to a later analysis, TCR association rates differed among HLA loci, with DRB1 alleles showing the most associated TCRs and HLA-C alleles showing the fewest. About 17 rarely observed V segments, including chromosome 9 orphons, were excluded from the earlier analysis of a few hundred of the donors because counts were too low. A later genetic analysis reported fewer N-insertions in productive TCRs among donors in an Asian-associated ancestry cluster than the approximately 670-donor mean. Assigning TCR associations to individual alleles was difficult when HLA alleles, especially DR and DQ, strongly co-occurred. CMV serostatus was the only immune exposure information available for the cohort. A cluster of highly shared sequence variants was judged likely to be a technical artifact of the sequencing pipeline. A later genetic analysis associated a missense DCLRE1C variant with V-gene and J-gene trimming of TCR beta chains, and an independent cohort replicated the association. The study listed 150 to 200 TCR beta chains as associated with cytomegalovirus. Some IMGT-functional V segments, including TRBV6-2 and TRBV6-3, could not be told apart with the 87-base-pair reads, so those segments were excluded. A later analysis found that HLA-associated TCR beta chains were more clonally expanded and had lower generation probabilities than equally common non-associated chains. The classifier was reported to diagnose cytomegalovirus status with high specificity and sensitivity in both the original and validation cohorts. Three of the identified cytomegalovirus-associated TCR beta chains were confirmed in vitro to be specific for cytomegalovirus antigens. Specific HLA alleles were associated with 15,000 to 20,000 TCR beta sequences at a false discovery rate of 0.05 in a later analysis. In a later analysis, most CMV-associated TCR beta chains were found to appear HLA-restricted, with HLA associations seemingly driven largely by CMV exposure. Several of the top co-occurrence clusters appeared to be linked to parvovirus B19, influenza, CMV and Epstein-Barr virus, according to a later analysis. A further reported finding was that TCR beta sequences accurately predicted the HLA-A and HLA-B alleles for most subjects in the first cohort.

The chain couples TRBV4-3 to TRBJ2-2, and 9 junction bases match TRBD1. The sequence came from a female donor in good health and CMV-seropositive. Sequencing was performed on PBMCs. The sequenced DNA: TGCGCCAGCAGCCCCCGGACAGGGGAGACCGGGGAGCTGTTTTTT. This sequence encodes CASSPRTGETGELFF.